This passage covers 9 T cell receptor beta chains from one sample sequenced in a study of Tregs in tolerant kidney transplant recipients. The data were produced by immunoSEQ multiplex PCR, yet TCRdb's version contains in-frame clones alone and is incomplete. The sample lists roughly 68,000 clones, roughly 84% occurring once. The sequenced sample was CD4+ T cells from blood. These receptors all come from a human donor in good health.

The V call is TRBV4-2, the J call TRBJ2-3, with D perhaps TRBD2 (5 bases). Germline V gene data show CDR1 as LGHNA and CDR2 as YNFKEQ. The CDR3 extends over 13 amino acids. Trimming shortened V by 0 bases and J by 8 bases, and 9 bases separated the two germline ends. The chain's CDR3 is CASSQEWSGTQYF. The DNA for the CDR3 is TGTGCCAGCAGCCAAGAATGGAGCGGTACGCAGTATTTT.

The genes are TRBV30 and TRBJ2-3, with 9 nucleotides matching TRBD2. Germline V gene data show CDR1 as GTSNPN and CDR2 as SVGIG (reference sequence). J lost 8 bases, V lost 3 bases, and 9 bases had no gene match. The CDR3 has 14 amino acids. CDR3 amino acids: CAWSVAAGGGTQYF. CDR3 coding DNA: TGTGCCTGGAGCGTCGCCGCGGGGGGGGGTACGCAGTATTTT.

This chain links TRBV19 with TRBJ2-7; D might be TRBD1 (6 bases). The CDR3 covers 13 residues. Trimming removed 6 bases at V and 3 bases at J, with 12 bases between. Germline V gene sequence: CDR1 LNHDA, CDR2 SQIVND (reference sequence). Here the CDR3 DNA reads TGTGCCAGTAGGGGGAACAGGGTCTACGAGCAGTACTTC. It yields the protein CASRGNRVYEQYF.

This chain connects TRBV5-6 to TRBJ2-3, with TRBD2 identical over 7 bases. This CDR3 comprises 15 residues. J lost 8 bases, V lost 1 base, and 10 bases had no gene match. From germline, CDR1 is SGHDT and CDR2 YYEEEE. The CDR3 bases are TGTGCCAGCAGCTTGCTCGAGCGGGATAAGGGTACGCAGTATTTT. As protein: CASSLLERDKGTQYF. Complete variable domain (other parts from reference TRBV5-6 and TRBJ2-3): DAGVTQSPTHLIKTRGQQVTLRCSPKSGHDTVSWYQQALGQGPQFIFQYYEEEERQRGNFPDRFSGHQFPNYSSELNVNALLLGDSALYLCASSLLERDKGTQYFGPGTRLTVL.

The chain employs TRBV7-8 and TRBJ2-4; 8 bases match TRBD1. Germline V CDR1 and CDR2: SGHVS, FQNEAQ. The CDR3 covers 13 residues. V lost 5 bases, J lost 9 bases, and 6 bases stayed unmatched. The CDR3 protein is CASSTRQGFIQYF. The CDR3 DNA is TGTGCCAGCAGCACTCGACAGGGGTTCATTCAGTACTTC. The variable domain in full, completed from reference TRBV7-8 and TRBJ2-4, reads GAGVSQSPRYKVAKRGQDVALRCDPISGHVSLFWYQQALGQGPEFLTYFQNEAQLDKSGLPSDRFFAERPEGSVSTLKIQRTQQEDSAVYLCASSTRQGFIQYFGAGTRLSVL.

The chain has TRBV18 and TRBJ2-7; weak D call: TRBD1 (6 bases). V lost 8 bases, J lost 2 bases, and 13 bases lay in between. Germline V gene sequence: CDR1 KGHSH, CDR2 LQKENI. The CDR3 spans 13 residues. The CDR3 spells CASTTTGPYEQYF. The CDR3 nucleotides are TGTGCCAGCACAACCACAGGGCCCTACGAGCAGTACTTC. Full variable domain (outside the CDR3, taken from reference TRBV18 and TRBJ2-7): NAGVMQNPRHLVRRRGQEARLRCSPMKGHSHVYWYRQLPEEGLKFMVYLQKENIIDESGMPKERFSAEFPKEGPSILRIQQVVRGDSAAYFCASTTTGPYEQYFGPGTRLTVT.

The chain employs TRBV6-5 and TRBJ1-5, with 7 bases lining up with TRBD1. J gave up 5 bases and V 8 bases, and 3 bases lay outside the gene matches. This CDR3 has 12 residues. Per germline, CDR1 MNHEY and CDR2 SVGAGI. The chain's CDR3 is CASGTVDQPQHF. The DNA for the CDR3 is TGTGCCAGCGGGACAGTGGATCAGCCCCAGCATTTT.

The V call is TRBV6-6, the J call TRBJ2-7, with 9 bases that match TRBD1. CDR3 length equals 11 residues. Germline V gives CDR1 MNHNY, CDR2 SVGAGI (reference sequence). The V and J ends lost 6 bases and 9 bases, in that order; junction bases with no gene match: 3. The CDR3 loop is CASRETGGQYF. CDR3 nucleotides: TGTGCCAGCAGGGAGACAGGGGGGCAGTACTTC.

The V gene is TRBV12-5, the J gene TRBJ1-4; unclear D gene. V was pared by 7 bases and J by 8 bases, with 14 bases between. The CDR3 totals 13 residues. The germline V gene encodes CDR1 LGHNT and CDR2 FRNRAP. The CDR3 DNA is TGTGCTAGTGTTCCGGGTGCAGGCGAAAAACTGTTTTTT. This gives the protein CASVPGAGEKLFF.